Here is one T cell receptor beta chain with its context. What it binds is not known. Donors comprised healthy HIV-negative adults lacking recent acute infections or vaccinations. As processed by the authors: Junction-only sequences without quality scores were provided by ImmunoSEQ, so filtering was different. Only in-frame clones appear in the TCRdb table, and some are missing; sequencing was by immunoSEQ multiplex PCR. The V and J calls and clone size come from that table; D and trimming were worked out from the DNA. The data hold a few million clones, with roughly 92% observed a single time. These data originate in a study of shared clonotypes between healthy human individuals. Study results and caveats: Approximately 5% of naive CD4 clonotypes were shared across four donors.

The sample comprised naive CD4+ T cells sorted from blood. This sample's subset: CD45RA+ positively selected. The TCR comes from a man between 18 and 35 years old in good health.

The CDR3 reads CAWSGEGHHNSPLHF. For the CDR3, the DNA is TGTGCCTGGAGTGGCGAGGGACACCATAATTCACCCCTCCACTTT. V gene TRBV30 combines with J gene TRBJ1-6; tentatively, D is TRBD1 (6 bases). V lost 1 base, J lost 5 bases, and 12 bases lay in between. The CDR3 has 15 residues. Germline V gene lookup returns CDR1 GTSNPN and CDR2 SVGIG (reference sequence).